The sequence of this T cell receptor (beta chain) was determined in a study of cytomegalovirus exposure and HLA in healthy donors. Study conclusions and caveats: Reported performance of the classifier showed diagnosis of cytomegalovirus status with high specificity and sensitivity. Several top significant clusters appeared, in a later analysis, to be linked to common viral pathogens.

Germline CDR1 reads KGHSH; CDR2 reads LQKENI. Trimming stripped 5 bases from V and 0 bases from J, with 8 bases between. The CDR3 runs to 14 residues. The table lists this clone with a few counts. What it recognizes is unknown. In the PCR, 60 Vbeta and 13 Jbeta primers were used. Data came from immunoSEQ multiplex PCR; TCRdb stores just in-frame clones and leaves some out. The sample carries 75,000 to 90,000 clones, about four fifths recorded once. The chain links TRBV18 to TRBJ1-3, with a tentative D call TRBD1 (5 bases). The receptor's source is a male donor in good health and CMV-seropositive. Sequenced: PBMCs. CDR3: CASSGDSSGNTIYF. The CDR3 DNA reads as TGTGCCAGCTCAGGCGACAGCTCTGGAAACACCATATATTTT. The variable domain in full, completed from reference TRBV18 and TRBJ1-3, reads NAGVMQNPRHLVRRRGQEARLRCSPMKGHSHVYWYRQLPEEGLKFMVYLQKENIIDESGMPKERFSAEFPKEGPSILRIQQVVRGDSAAYFCASSGDSSGNTIYFGEGSWLTVV.